The present entry profiles one T cell receptor (beta chain) with its context. What it binds is unknown. Germline V lookup: CDR1 MNHEY, CDR2 SMNVEV (reference sequence). This CDR3 has 15 residues. V lost 7 bases to trimming and J lost 4 bases, with 17 bases between them. Profiled with immunoSEQ multiplex PCR; TCRdb holds only in-frame clones, not every one. The sample shows several thousand clones, approximately 67% of them seen only once. The data originate from a study of coeliac disease. Study findings and constraints: Lamina propria and intraepithelial cell fractions may contain each other's cells. Control samples showed higher TRB and TRG clonality than intraepithelial and lamina propria samples in active celiac disease.

The genes are TRBV27 and TRBJ1-5; D is ambiguous. Input material: lymphocytes from the gut lamina propria. The receptor's source is a man aged 55-75 years with celiac disease on a gluten-free diet. The CDR3 is CASKAGSIGNQPQHF. CDR3 nucleotide sequence: TGTGCCAGCAAGGCGGGCAGCATAGGAAATCAGCCCCAGCATTTT.